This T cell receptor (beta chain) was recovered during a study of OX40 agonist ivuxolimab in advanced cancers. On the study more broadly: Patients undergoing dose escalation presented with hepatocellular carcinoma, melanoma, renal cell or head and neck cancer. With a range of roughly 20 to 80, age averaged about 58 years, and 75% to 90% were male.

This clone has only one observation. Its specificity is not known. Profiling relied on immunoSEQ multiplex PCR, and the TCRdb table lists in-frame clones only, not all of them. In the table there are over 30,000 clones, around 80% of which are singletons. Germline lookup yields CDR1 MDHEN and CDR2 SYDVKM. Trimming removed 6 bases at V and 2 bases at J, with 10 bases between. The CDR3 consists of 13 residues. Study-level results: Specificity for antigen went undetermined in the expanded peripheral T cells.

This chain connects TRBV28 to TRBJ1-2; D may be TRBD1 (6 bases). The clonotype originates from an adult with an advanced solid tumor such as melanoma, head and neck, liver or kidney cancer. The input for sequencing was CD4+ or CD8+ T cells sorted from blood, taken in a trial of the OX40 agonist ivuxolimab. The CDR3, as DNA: TGTGCCAGCAGCCTCACAGGGAACTATGGCTACACCTTC. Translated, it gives CASSLTGNYGYTF.